This T cell receptor beta chain was identified in a study of early T cells in non-severe SARS-CoV-2 infection. As for the study in general: The sequenced material was bulk RNA from unsorted whole blood, and its chains were unpaired.

Unique molecular identifiers were added to individual cDNA molecules. MiXCR was run by TCRdb on the 5' RACE reads, yielding one entry per CDR3 protein. The sample lists 100,000 to 140,000 distinct CDR3 sequences, over 8.5% occurring once. Study results and caveats: VDJdb-based annotation leaned toward anti-spike CD8 responses and missed private and CD4 specificities.

This clonotype showed up many times. The antigen is not known. The CDR3 loop spans 15 amino acids. The ends were cut back, 5 bases at V and 0 bases at J, with 14 bases in the middle. The germline gives CDR1 MDHEN, CDR2 SYDVKM. This clonotype was sampled from an adult who was a healthcare worker with PCR-confirmed SARS-CoV-2 infection or an uninfected control (not recorded which). V and J are TRBV28 and TRBJ2-7; maybe TRBD2 (5 bases). The sequencing input was whole blood. The CDR3 spells CASSPLAAASYEQYF. Written as DNA, the CDR3 is TGTGCCAGCAGTCCCCTCGCAGCGGCCTCCTACGAGCAGTACTTC.